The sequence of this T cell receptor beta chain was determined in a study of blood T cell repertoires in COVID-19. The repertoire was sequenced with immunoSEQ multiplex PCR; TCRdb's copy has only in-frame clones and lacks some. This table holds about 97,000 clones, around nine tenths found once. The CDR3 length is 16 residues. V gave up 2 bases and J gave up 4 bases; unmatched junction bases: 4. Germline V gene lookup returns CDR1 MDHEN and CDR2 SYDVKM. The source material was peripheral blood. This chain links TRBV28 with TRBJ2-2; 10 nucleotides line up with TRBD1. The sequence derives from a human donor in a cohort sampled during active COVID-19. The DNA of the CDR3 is TGTGCCAGCAGTTTAGCCGGGACAGGGGCCACCGGGGAGCTGTTTTTT. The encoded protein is CASSLAGTGATGELFF.